This record covers a single T cell receptor (beta chain). Its antigen is undetermined. All of the isolated RNA was reverse transcribed, so expressed TCRB transcripts were sequenced. TCRdb's copy holds only in-frame clones and misses some; the assay was immunoSEQ multiplex PCR. The profile shows approximately 600,000 clones, under 15% of them singletons. CDR1 and CDR2 (germline): LGHNA, YNFKEQ. CDR3 size: 15 residues. Trimming shortened V by 1 base and J by 1 base, and 7 bases separated the two germline ends. Researchers reported sorting CD4+ naive, central memory, regulatory and stem cell-like memory cells via CD45RO/CCR7/CD25/CD127/CD95/CD27. This record belongs to a study of beta chain features in type 1 diabetes. Study results and caveats: TCRB CDR3s from Type 1 diabetes patients were moderately but significantly shorter in all four CD4+ subsets. Patients showed naive, central memory and Treg TCRB repertoires that appeared more similar than those of healthy donors. Any HLA type influence on TCRB rearrangement was left unresolved here.

The chain combines TRBV4-2 with TRBJ2-2, with a possible D match to TRBD2 (5 bases). The specimen sequenced was naive CD4+ T cells from blood. This sequence was found in a man between 25 and 39 years old with type 1 diabetes. CDR3 region: CASSQVEGNTGELFF. The CDR3 DNA reads as TGTGCCAGCAGCCAAGTCGAGGGGAACACCGGGGAGCTGTTTTTT.